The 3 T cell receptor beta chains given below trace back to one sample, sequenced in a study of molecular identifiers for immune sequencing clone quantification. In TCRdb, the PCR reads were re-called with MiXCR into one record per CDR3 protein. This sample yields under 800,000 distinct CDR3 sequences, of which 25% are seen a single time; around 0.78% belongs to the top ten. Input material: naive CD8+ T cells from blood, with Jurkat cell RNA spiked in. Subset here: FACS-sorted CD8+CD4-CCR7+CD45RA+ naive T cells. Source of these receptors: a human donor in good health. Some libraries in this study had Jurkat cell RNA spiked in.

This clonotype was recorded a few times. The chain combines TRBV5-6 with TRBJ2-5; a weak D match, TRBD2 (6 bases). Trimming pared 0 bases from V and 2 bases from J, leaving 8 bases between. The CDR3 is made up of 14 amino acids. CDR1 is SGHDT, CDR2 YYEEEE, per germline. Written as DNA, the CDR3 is TGTGCCAGCAGCTTGGTAGCGGAACAAGAGACCCAGTACTTC. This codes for CASSLVAEQETQYF.

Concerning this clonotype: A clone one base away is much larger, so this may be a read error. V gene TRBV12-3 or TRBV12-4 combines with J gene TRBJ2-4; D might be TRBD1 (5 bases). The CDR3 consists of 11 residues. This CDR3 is CASSSEDIQHF. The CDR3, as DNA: TGTGCCAGCAGTTCCGAGGACATTCAGCACTTC.

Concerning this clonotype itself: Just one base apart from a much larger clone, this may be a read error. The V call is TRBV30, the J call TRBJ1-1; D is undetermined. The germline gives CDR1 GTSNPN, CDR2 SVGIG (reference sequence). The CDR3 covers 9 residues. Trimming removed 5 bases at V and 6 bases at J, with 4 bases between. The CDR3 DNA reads TGTGCCTGGGGTCCTGAAGCTTTCTTT. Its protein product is CAWGPEAFF.